The 28 T cell receptor beta chains in this list originate from one sample, sequenced in a study of blood T cell repertoires in COVID-19. The protocol was immunoSEQ multiplex PCR, while the TCRdb copy is restricted to in-frame clones and leaves out a portion. The sample carries over 200,000 clones, more than 90% recorded once. The specimen was peripheral blood. These receptors originate from a person aged 18-30 years with COVID-19, enrolled during active disease.

This chain links TRBV27 with TRBJ2-1; 16 nucleotides line up with TRBD2. The trim removed 5 bases at V and 8 bases at J, leaving 6 bases unmatched. CDR1 is MNHEY, CDR2 SMNVEV, per germline (reference sequence). The CDR3 spans 16 residues. The CDR3 nucleotides read TGTGCCAGCAGTAACGCCGGGACTAGCGGGAGGGATGAGCAGTTCTTC. Residues: CASSNAGTSGRDEQFF.

The chain carries TRBV9 and TRBJ2-1; the match to TRBD2 covers 11 bases. The V gene's germline CDR1 is SGDLS and CDR2 YYNGEE. This CDR3 region has 16 residues. J gave up 2 bases and V 4 bases, and 5 bases lay outside the gene matches. The DNA of the CDR3 is TGTGCCAGCAGCTTAGCGGGAGGGCCCCCCTACAATGAGCAGTTCTTC. Translation gives CASSLAGGPPYNEQFF. The full variable domain, its missing parts supplied by reference TRBV9 and TRBJ2-1, is DSGVTQTPKHLITATGQRVTLRCSPRSGDLSVYWYQQSLDQGLQFLIQYYNGEERAKGNILERFSAQQFPDLHSELNLSSLELGDSALYFCASSLAGGPPYNEQFFGPGTRLTVL.

The V call is TRBV29-1, the J call TRBJ2-7; TRBD1 agrees at 10 bases. Germline CDR1 reads SQVTM; CDR2 reads ANQGSEA. This CDR3 contains 14 residues. The J segment lost 1 base and the V segment lost 7 bases, leaving 7 bases of the junction unmatched. Here the CDR3 reads CSAMDRGGSYEQYF. In DNA, the CDR3 is TGCAGCGCCATGGACAGGGGGGGGTCCTACGAGCAGTACTTC.

The chain has TRBV5-1 and TRBJ2-5; TRBD1 aligns across 7 bases. Germline-derived CDR1 and CDR2 are SGHRS and YFSETQ. The V segment lost 0 bases and the J segment 0 bases; nucleotides outside the gene matches: 2. The CDR3 is 15 amino acids. The DNA of the CDR3 is TGCGCCAGCAGCTTGGATAGGGGGCACCAAGAGACCCAGTACTTC. This sequence encodes CASSLDRGHQETQYF.

The chain uses TRBV13 and TRBJ2-1; no firm D call. With 3 bases removed from V and 5 bases from J, the gap between germline ends came to 2 bases. This CDR3 is built from 11 residues. The germline V gene encodes CDR1 PRHDT and CDR2 FYEKMQ (reference sequence). CDR3 DNA: TGTGCCAGCAGCTTTAACAATGAGCAGTTCTTC. Residues: CASSFNNEQFF.

The genes are TRBV6-6 and TRBJ1-1; 7 bases are shared with TRBD1. CDR1 MNHNY and CDR2 SVGAGI come from the germline V gene (reference sequence). With V trimmed by 4 bases and J by 2 bases, 4 bases remained unmatched. This CDR3 is 14 amino acids long. CDR3 DNA: TGTGCCAGCAGTTTTGAGGGGGCCAACACTGAAGCTTTCTTT. It is translated as CASSFEGANTEAFF.

V usage is TRBV28 and J usage is TRBJ1-4; TRBD1 matches 9 bases. This CDR3 spans 13 amino acids. The V and J ends lost 8 bases and 14 bases, in that order; junction bases with no gene match: 12. CDR1 and CDR2 from the germline V gene are MDHEN and SYDVKM. The DNA for the CDR3 is TGTGCCAGCTCCGGGACAGGGAAGGTTGTGCTGTTTTTT. Its translation is CASSGTGKVVLFF.

The rearrangement links TRBV7-9 to TRBJ2-3; 7 bases are a match to TRBD1. Per the germline V gene, CDR1 is SEHNR and CDR2 is FQNEAQ (reference sequence). V shed 1 base, J shed 0 bases, and the junction held 10 bases outside the gene matches. The CDR3 consists of 18 residues. CDR3 region: CASSLVGDRAPSTDTQYF. The CDR3 DNA is TGTGCCAGCAGCTTAGTGGGGGACAGAGCCCCTAGCACAGATACGCAGTATTTT.

The J gene is TRBJ1-1, the V gene TRBV6-1; the D is unclear. Looked up from germline, CDR1 is MNHNS and CDR2 is SASEGT. The CDR3 spans 12 residues. V lost 2 bases to trimming and J lost 7 bases, with 8 bases between them. The CDR3 reads CASSELRNEAFF. DNA for the CDR3: TGTGCCAGCAGTGAACTCAGGAATGAAGCTTTCTTT.

The rearrangement links TRBV4-2 to TRBJ2-5; no definite D call. Deletions cut 3 bases from V and 1 base from J, with 9 bases between. This CDR3 has 14 residues. From germline, CDR1 is LGHNA and CDR2 YNFKEQ. Here the CDR3 DNA reads TGTGCCAGCAGCCACCCACGAGGCCAAGAGACCCAGTACTTC. It encodes CASSHPRGQETQYF.

This sequence joins TRBV11-3 and TRBJ2-2; 7 bases match TRBD2. Germline-derived CDR1 and CDR2 are SGHNT and YENEEA. CDR3 length: 15 amino acids. Trimming took 5 bases from V and 0 from J; bases not matched to a gene: 3. The CDR3 DNA follows: TGTGCCAGCAGCCCTGGGGGGGCGAACACCGGGGAGCTGTTTTTT. Translated: CASSPGGANTGELFF.

J is TRBJ2-7 and V is TRBV25-1; 9 bases fit TRBD2. CDR1 and CDR2 (germline): MGHDK, SYGVNS. The CDR3 totals 15 residues. V dropped 1 base and J dropped 5; count of bases not matched to a gene: 6. This CDR3 is CASSEFEREDHEQYF. The CDR3, as DNA: TGTGCCAGCAGTGAATTCGAGCGGGAGGACCACGAGCAGTACTTC.

The rearrangement links TRBV24-1 to TRBJ2-3; D is perhaps TRBD1 (6 bases). The CDR3 spans 14 residues. Per the germline V gene, CDR1 is KGHDR and CDR2 is SFDVKD. Trimming took off 7 bases at V and 6 bases at J, with 16 bases between the two ends. The CDR3 region is CATRGTNTGDTQYF. DNA for the CDR3: TGTGCCACCAGGGGGACAAATACTGGGGATACGCAGTATTTT.

The chain employs TRBV7-8 and TRBJ2-3; tentatively, D is TRBD2 (6 bases). Germline V gives CDR1 SGHVS, CDR2 FQNEAQ. The germline V and J ends were trimmed by 4 bases and 2 bases, with 10 bases remaining between them. This CDR3 spans 14 amino acids. CDR3 residues: CASSYSGSTDTQYF. In nucleotides, the CDR3 is TGTGCCAGCAGCTATAGCGGATCCACAGATACGCAGTATTTT.

The gene calls are TRBV2 and TRBJ2-6; D is perhaps TRBD2 (6 bases). This CDR3 region has 15 residues. The V gene's germline CDR1 is SNHLY and CDR2 FYNNEI. V lost 5 bases to trimming and J lost 0 bases, with 8 bases between them. In nucleotides, the CDR3 is TGTGCCAGCAGTTTCGGGGGCTCTGGGGCCAACGTCCTGACTTTC. Residues: CASSFGGSGANVLTF.

V gene TRBV6-5 combines with J gene TRBJ2-1; no firm D call. With 4 bases removed from V and 3 bases from J, the gap between germline ends came to 10 bases. Germline V gene data show CDR1 as MNHEY and CDR2 as SVGAGI. The CDR3 consists of 14 residues. For the CDR3, the DNA is TGTGCCAGCAGTTTACACACTAACTACAATGAGCAGTTCTTC. Encoded protein: CASSLHTNYNEQFF.

The chain joins TRBV6-5 to TRBJ1-1; no definite D call. CDR3 length equals 15 residues. Germline V lookup: CDR1 MNHEY, CDR2 SVGAGI. V was shortened by 3 bases and J by 1 base, with 12 bases between the two germline ends. The chain's CDR3 is CASSYRGRQNTEAFF. DNA for the CDR3: TGTGCCAGCAGTTATCGGGGTAGGCAGAACACTGAAGCTTTCTTT.

The V gene is TRBV6-5, the J gene TRBJ1-2; 12 bases map to TRBD1. V gave up 8 bases and J gave up 7 bases; unmatched junction bases: 11. Germline V gives CDR1 MNHEY, CDR2 SVGAGI. This CDR3 is 15 amino acids long. CDR3 in DNA: TGTGCCAGCTGGGGAGGGGACAGGGGGCTACGTGGCTACACCTTC. It encodes CASWGGDRGLRGYTF.

The V gene is TRBV4-3, the J gene TRBJ1-1, with D hard to call. Germline values: CDR1 LGHNA, CDR2 YSLEER. The CDR3 is 16 residues long. V dropped 0 bases and J dropped 0 bases, with 11 bases sitting between them. DNA for the CDR3: TGCGCCAGCAGCCAAGATTTGTGGGAGGTGAACACTGAAGCTTTCTTT. Translation gives CASSQDLWEVNTEAFF.

This rearrangement joins TRBV6-5 to TRBJ2-4; D is ambiguous. V lost 6 bases to trimming and J lost 0 bases, with 9 bases between them. CDR3 length: 14 residues. Looked up from germline, CDR1 is MNHEY and CDR2 is SVGAGI. Here the CDR3 reads CASSQVGAKNIQYF. The CDR3 DNA reads TGTGCCAGCAGCCAGGTCGGAGCCAAAAACATTCAGTACTTC.

The chain links TRBV5-5 to TRBJ1-1, with 9 bases identical to TRBD1. Germline V gene sequence: CDR1 SGHKS, CDR2 YYEKEE (reference sequence). This CDR3 is built from 17 residues. With 6 bases clipped from V and 10 bases from J, the junction kept 22 bases outside the gene matches. CDR3 in DNA: TGTGCCAGCACCGCCCTCCTTTACAGGGGGCTCCGGATTCGAGCTTTCTTT. The encoded protein is CASTALLYRGLRIRAFF.

The chain uses TRBV28 and TRBJ2-1; 7 positions match TRBD1. The CDR3 loop spans 18 amino acids. Germline V gives CDR1 MDHEN, CDR2 SYDVKM. Trimming took 4 bases from V and 4 from J; bases not matched to a gene: 16. CDR3 sequence (DNA): TGTGCCAGCAGTTACCCCTCCACAACAGGGGTACCTTACAATGAGCAGTTCTTC. Translating it yields CASSYPSTTGVPYNEQFF.

This rearrangement joins TRBV12-3 or TRBV12-4 to TRBJ2-1; D is unclear. The V end was cut by 3 bases, the J end by 10 bases, with 13 bases between. There are 13 residues in the CDR3. The CDR3 sequence is CASSFESNPEQFF. The CDR3 region has the DNA TGTGCCAGCAGTTTCGAGTCTAACCCGGAGCAGTTCTTC.

This clone has only one observation. This rearrangement joins TRBV2 to TRBJ2-1; 12 nucleotides agree with TRBD2. The CDR3 length is 14 residues. With 8 bases clipped from V and 4 bases from J, the junction kept 3 bases outside the gene matches. Germline CDR1 is SNHLY and CDR2 is FYNNEI. The DNA for the CDR3 is TGTGCCAGCCAGACTAGCGGGAGATACAATGAGCAGTTCTTC. The encoded protein is CASQTSGRYNEQFF.

This clone has only one observation. The chain joins TRBV7-2 to TRBJ1-5; D not resolved. V gave up 3 bases and J gave up 7 bases, with 10 bases separating them. Looked up from germline, CDR1 is SGHTA and CDR2 is FQGNSA. The CDR3 loop spans 13 amino acids. CDR3 in DNA: TGTGCCAGCAGCTTGGAAGCGGGCCAGCCCCAGCATTTT. Protein: CASSLEAGQPQHF.

CDR3 sequence reads: CSSDISSTDTQYF. The CDR3 DNA reads as TGCAGCTCGGACATTTCTAGCACAGATACGCAGTATTTT. The chain is built from TRBV29-1 and TRBJ2-3, with D perhaps TRBD1 (5 bases). V dropped 8 bases and J dropped 0 bases, with 12 bases sitting between them. The CDR3 has 13 amino acids. The germline V gene encodes CDR1 SQVTM and CDR2 ANQGSEA.

V and J are TRBV24-1 and TRBJ2-3; a possible D gene is TRBD2 (5 bases). The CDR3 totals 14 residues. From germline, CDR1 is KGHDR and CDR2 SFDVKD. Trimming cost V 6 bases and J 4 bases, with 13 bases left between them. CDR3 coding DNA: TGTGCCACCAGTCGGGGAGATTACGCAGATACGCAGTATTTT. Its protein is CATSRGDYADTQYF.

The chain's CDR3 is CASSRLAGRASTDTQYF. DNA for the CDR3: TGTGCCAGCAGCCGACTAGCGGGACGCGCTAGCACAGATACGCAGTATTTT. The V gene is TRBV27, the J gene TRBJ2-3; 11 bases line up with TRBD2. Germline V lookup: CDR1 MNHEY, CDR2 SMNVEV (reference sequence). V shed 6 bases, J shed 0 bases, and the junction held 8 bases outside the gene matches. The CDR3 consists of 17 residues.